The 27 T cell receptor beta chains below were found in one sample sequenced in a study of shared clonotypes between healthy human individuals. Naivety among CD8 cells was defined by CD45RO negativity and positive CCR7 selection, thereby excluding terminally differentiated effector memory CD45RA+ cells. TCRdb's copy holds only in-frame clones and misses some; the assay was immunoSEQ multiplex PCR. The repertoire has roughly 2.1 million clones, just over 90% of them found once; the top ten carry more than 1.5%. Specimen: naive CD8+ T cells from PBMCs. All receptors derive from a man between 18 and 29 years old in good health. Some clones in this sample may be carry-over from other donors' samples.

This clone was detected only a few times. This chain joins TRBV6-5 and TRBJ1-1; a weak D match, TRBD1 (6 bases). The CDR3 contains 13 residues. The V end lost 6 bases, the J end lost 3 bases, and 11 bases lay between the germline ends. Germline V gene sequence: CDR1 MNHEY, CDR2 SVGAGI. The CDR3 DNA reads as TGTGCCAGCAGAATCACAGGGTACACTGAAGCTTTCTTT. Its protein is CASRITGYTEAFF.

V usage is TRBV10-3 and J usage is TRBJ2-3; TRBD2 agrees at 8 bases. Unmatched junction bases numbered 13, after V lost 10 bases and J lost 4 bases. Germline assignment: CDR1 ENHRY and CDR2 SYGVKD. CDR3 length equals 15 residues. CDR3 in amino acids: CASLAGYFDSDTQYF. CDR3 DNA: TGTGCCAGTCTAGCGGGCTATTTCGACTCAGATACGCAGTATTTT.

The chain employs TRBV5-1 and TRBJ1-1; 11 bases match TRBD1. This CDR3 spans 18 amino acids. Trimming at V came to 4 bases and at J to 5 bases, leaving 16 bases not matched to a gene. Germline values: CDR1 SGHRS, CDR2 YFSETQ. DNA of the CDR3: TGCGCCAGCAGCCCTGACTCGGTGGGACAGGGGGTTTATACTGAAGCTTTCTTT. As protein: CASSPDSVGQGVYTEAFF.

The genes are TRBV10-3 and TRBJ2-7; TRBD1 agrees at 9 bases. Trimming removed 0 bases from V and 0 bases from J; junction bases left unmatched: 6. Germline CDR1 reads ENHRY; CDR2 reads SYGVKD. CDR3 length equals 17 residues. CDR3 protein: CAISESGGTGSSYEQYF. DNA of the CDR3: TGTGCCATCAGTGAGTCGGGTGGGACAGGGAGCTCCTACGAGCAGTACTTC.

A single count supports this clone. V is TRBV19 and J is TRBJ1-1; D is unclear. The V end was cut by 0 bases, the J end by 2 bases, with 10 bases between. Germline CDR1 reads LNHDA; CDR2 reads SQIVND (reference sequence). The length of the CDR3 is 15 residues. CDR3 residues: CASSIDLEGNTEAFF. In DNA, the CDR3 is TGTGCCAGTAGTATAGATCTAGAGGGAAACACTGAAGCTTTCTTT.

J is TRBJ1-2 and V is TRBV27; possibly TRBD1 for D (5 bases). This CDR3 comprises 14 residues. V lost 3 bases and J 3 bases, leaving 11 bases between the germline ends. CDR1 and CDR2 from the germline V gene are MNHEY and SMNVEV (reference sequence). The CDR3 is CASSFHSTDYGYTF. In nucleotides, the CDR3 is TGTGCCAGCAGTTTCCATTCGACAGACTATGGCTACACCTTC.

This chain joins TRBV10-3 and TRBJ2-1; 8 bases line up with TRBD2. Trimming took 3 bases from V and 0 from J; bases not matched to a gene: 7. There are 17 residues in the CDR3. The germline gives CDR1 ENHRY, CDR2 SYGVKD. The CDR3 DNA reads as TGTGCCATCAGTGACCCCATAGCGGGGAGCTCCTACAATGAGCAGTTCTTC. It yields the protein CAISDPIAGSSYNEQFF.

The V and J genes are TRBV5-6 and TRBJ1-3; TRBD1 agrees at 9 bases. Losses at the gene ends were 3 bases for V and 3 bases for J; bases not matched to a gene: 4. Germline lookup yields CDR1 SGHDT and CDR2 YYEEEE. The CDR3 contains 15 residues. This CDR3 is CASSSQGARGNTIYF. The CDR3 DNA is TGTGCCAGCAGCTCACAGGGGGCGCGTGGAAACACCATATATTTT.

This clone was observed a handful of times. This chain joins TRBV13 and TRBJ1-2; perhaps TRBD1 as D (5 bases). The CDR3 extends over 14 amino acids. CDR1 is PRHDT and CDR2 is FYEKMQ in the germline V gene (reference sequence). V was shortened by 9 bases and J by 7 bases, with 21 bases between the two germline ends. CDR3 bases: TGTGCCAGTAGAGAAGTAGGGGTGTTCGGTGGCTACACCTTC. This sequence encodes CASREVGVFGGYTF.

This chain's CDR3 is CASRTTSGGYEQYF. The CDR3 DNA reads as TGTGCCAGCAGGACGACTAGCGGGGGCTACGAGCAGTACTTC. The chain joins TRBV13 to TRBJ2-7; TRBD2 agrees at 12 bases. V was clipped by 6 bases and J by 3 bases; unmatched bases: 3. The CDR3 has 14 residues. Germline V gene data show CDR1 as PRHDT and CDR2 as FYEKMQ (reference sequence).

This clone was detected only once. V and J are TRBV19 and TRBJ2-7; D possibly corresponds to TRBD1 (6 bases). With 5 bases removed from V and 3 bases from J, the gap between germline ends came to 23 bases. CDR3 length equals 17 residues. CDR1 and CDR2 from the germline V gene are LNHDA and SQIVND (reference sequence). This chain's CDR3 is CASSPAWSRGGSYEQYF. DNA for the CDR3: TGTGCCAGTAGTCCCGCGTGGAGCAGGGGCGGAAGCTACGAGCAGTACTTC.

The chain recombines TRBV28 with TRBJ1-1; D is uncertain. The germline gives CDR1 MDHEN, CDR2 SYDVKM. The CDR3 is 15 residues long. V lost 1 base to trimming and J lost 2 bases, with 11 bases between them. The CDR3 bases are TGTGCCAGCAGTTTATTCATGGGCCAAAACACTGAAGCTTTCTTT. Amino acids: CASSLFMGQNTEAFF.

The genes are TRBV9 and TRBJ2-7, with 8 bases aligning to TRBD2. The CDR3 runs to 14 residues. The V segment lost 3 bases and the J segment 4 bases; nucleotides outside the gene matches: 6. Looked up from germline, CDR1 is SGDLS and CDR2 is YYNGEE. CDR3 sequence: CASSAGTRGYEQYF. The DNA for the CDR3 is TGTGCCAGCAGCGCGGGGACTAGGGGGTACGAGCAGTACTTC.

Note on this clone: Different DNA sequences within this sample yield the same CDR3. The chain is built from TRBV6-5 and TRBJ2-7, with 7 bases that match TRBD2. The CDR3 is 13 residues long. CDR1 MNHEY and CDR2 SVGAGI come from the germline V gene. The V segment lost 6 bases and the J segment 3 bases; nucleotides outside the gene matches: 5. Written as DNA, the CDR3 is TGTGCCAGCAGCCTCGGACTAGTCTACGAGCAGTACTTC. Its protein product is CASSLGLVYEQYF.

This chain links TRBV6-5 with TRBJ2-7; 9 bases line up with TRBD2. Trimming at V came to 0 bases and at J to 0 bases, leaving 3 bases not matched to a gene. The CDR3 spans 16 residues. The V gene's germline CDR1 is MNHEY and CDR2 SVGAGI. CDR3 loop: CASSYSKRGASYEQYF. Here the CDR3 DNA reads TGTGCCAGCAGTTACTCGAAGCGGGGGGCCTCCTACGAGCAGTACTTC.

The chain is built from TRBV28 and TRBJ2-1; D is possibly TRBD2 (5 bases). Germline loops: CDR1 MDHEN, CDR2 SYDVKM. V lost 3 bases and J 5 bases, leaving 26 bases between the germline ends. The CDR3 has 19 amino acids. Here the CDR3 DNA reads TGTGCCAGCAGTTTCCTCGGTGGGCTAGCCGTCACAGCCAACAATGAGCAGTTCTTC. As protein: CASSFLGGLAVTANNEQFF.

Concerning this clone itself: Other DNA sequences in this specimen translate into the identical CDR3. V usage is TRBV4-3 and J usage is TRBJ2-2; D is unresolved. V dropped 4 bases and J dropped 2 bases, with 2 bases sitting between them. The V gene's germline CDR1 is LGHNA and CDR2 YSLEER. The CDR3 runs to 12 residues. Here the CDR3 reads CASSPNTGELFF. Written as DNA, the CDR3 is TGCGCCAGCAGCCCTAACACCGGGGAGCTGTTTTTT.

DNA for the CDR3: TGTGCCAGCAGCGCAACCCCGGGACAGGGGAGAAAGTGGGAGACCCAGTACTTC. Translation gives CASSATPGQGRKWETQYF. The chain combines TRBV9 with TRBJ2-5, with 10 positions matching TRBD1. V dropped 3 bases and J dropped 5; count of bases not matched to a gene: 16. CDR1 SGDLS and CDR2 YYNGEE come from the germline V gene. CDR3 length: 18 amino acids.

The chain has TRBV28 and TRBJ2-5; D is uncertain. The CDR3 has 15 residues. Germline V gene lookup returns CDR1 MDHEN and CDR2 SYDVKM. Between the trimmed V and J ends, which lost 8 bases and 0 bases, there was a span of 16 bases. This CDR3 reads CASRGSGGHQETQYF. CDR3 coding DNA: TGTGCCAGCCGTGGCTCGGGCGGTCACCAAGAGACCCAGTACTTC. Using reference TRBV28 and TRBJ2-5 for the parts outside the CDR3, the full variable domain is DVKVTQSSRYLVKRTGEKVFLECVQDMDHENMFWYRQDPGLGLRLIYFSYDVKMKEKGDIPEGYSVSREKKERFSLILESASTNQTSMYLCASRGSGGHQETQYFGPGTRLLVL.

This clone was picked up one time. J is TRBJ2-1 and V is TRBV9, with D maybe TRBD1 (6 bases). Trimming cost V 0 bases and J 9 bases, with 19 bases left between them. This CDR3 is 16 amino acids long. CDR1 is SGDLS, CDR2 YYNGEE, per germline. The CDR3 is CASSVDSRGHVGEQFF. The CDR3 DNA sequence: TGTGCCAGCAGCGTAGACAGCAGGGGTCATGTCGGTGAGCAGTTCTTC. The entire variable domain, with the rest obtained from reference TRBV9 and TRBJ2-1, is as follows: DSGVTQTPKHLITATGQRVTLRCSPRSGDLSVYWYQQSLDQGLQFLIQYYNGEERAKGNILERFSAQQFPDLHSELNLSSLELGDSALYFCASSVDSRGHVGEQFFGPGTRLTVL.

The V call is TRBV28, the J call TRBJ1-5; D uncertain. Germline V gene lookup returns CDR1 MDHEN and CDR2 SYDVKM. The ends were cut back, 2 bases at V and 0 bases at J, with 14 bases in the middle. This CDR3 comprises 17 residues. The CDR3 loop is CASSLIDALDSNQPQHF. The DNA for the CDR3 is TGTGCCAGCAGTTTAATTGATGCGCTCGATAGCAATCAGCCCCAGCATTTT.

The rearrangement joins TRBV28 to TRBJ2-3, with TRBD2 matching over 12 bases. Germline trimming cut 3 bases from V and 4 bases from J; bases unmatched to any gene: 11. Germline CDR1 reads MDHEN; CDR2 reads SYDVKM. This CDR3 region has 18 residues. The CDR3 region has the DNA TGTGCCAGCAGTTTTGAGGCGACTAGCGGGAGCTTTGCAGATACGCAGTATTTT. Its translation is CASSFEATSGSFADTQYF.

The J gene is TRBJ2-7, the V gene TRBV28, with 7 positions matching TRBD2. The V segment lost 7 bases and the J segment 2 bases; nucleotides outside the gene matches: 8. Per germline, CDR1 MDHEN and CDR2 SYDVKM. The CDR3 is made up of 14 amino acids. For the CDR3, the DNA is TGTGCCAGCACCTCCCCGGGGAGGGCCTACGAGCAGTACTTC. Translating gives CASTSPGRAYEQYF.

The V call is TRBV19, the J call TRBJ2-2; 12 positions agree with TRBD2. CDR1 and CDR2 (germline): LNHDA, SQIVND (reference sequence). The CDR3 consists of 15 residues. V shed 6 bases and J 5 bases; nucleotides not matched to a gene: 4. CDR3 coding DNA: TGTGCCAGTAGCCCGACTAGCGGGAGTACCGGGGAGCTGTTTTTT. Protein sequence: CASSPTSGSTGELFF.

V is TRBV9 and J is TRBJ1-5; perhaps TRBD1 as D (6 bases). CDR3 length: 14 residues. Trimming stripped 3 bases from V and 3 bases from J, with 10 bases between. Germline values: CDR1 SGDLS, CDR2 YYNGEE. Written as DNA, the CDR3 is TGTGCCAGCAGCGACCGGGACACCAATCAGCCCCAGCATTTT. Translated, it gives CASSDRDTNQPQHF.

This rearrangement joins TRBV14 to TRBJ2-2, with TRBD1 as a possible D gene (5 bases). Looked up from germline, CDR1 is SGHDN and CDR2 is FVKESK. The CDR3 covers 14 residues. Trimming removed 4 bases from V and 5 bases from J, with 11 bases in between. The CDR3 bases are TGTGCCAGCAGCCCGGACACCCGGACCGGGGAGCTGTTTTTT. Its translation: CASSPDTRTGELFF.

V gene TRBV4-1 combines with J gene TRBJ2-1, with 8 bases matching TRBD2. Germline loops: CDR1 MGHRA, CDR2 YSYEKL. Losses at the gene ends were 1 base for V and 10 bases for J; bases not matched to a gene: 12. The CDR3 sequence is 16 residues long. The CDR3 region is CASSQAPGLGTQEQFF. In DNA form, the CDR3 reads TGCGCCAGCAGCCAAGCCCCGGGACTAGGAACTCAAGAGCAGTTCTTC.